Listed below are T cell receptor beta chains from one sample, sequenced in a study of control samples from healthy donors and cancer patients. Some clones are missing from TCRdb's copy, which holds only in-frame ones; the method was immunoSEQ multiplex PCR. The sample includes 170,000 or so clones, under 95% seen only once; the top ten take 1.3% to 1.5%. Input material: blood. The receptors shown here come from a young woman in good health. Each CDR3 is given without its conserved first and last residue. A D gene is named only where the DNA matches it firmly.

J gene | D gene | V gene | CDR3 protein
TRBJ1-1 | TRBD1 | TRBV2 | ASSEDRLEAEAF
TRBJ2-6 | NA | TRBV27 | ASKVHSGANVLT
TRBJ2-3 | TRBD2 | TRBV6-5 | ASSYSSGIDTQY
TRBJ2-7 | TRBD1 | TRBV2 | ASPPPGQPYEQY
TRBJ1-5 | NA | TRBV7-9 | ASSPRRVNQPQH
TRBJ2-5 | TRBD2 | TRBV6-2/TRBV6-3 | ASSTVAGGVPPVETQY
TRBJ2-7 | NA | TRBV11-3 | ASQKRQARTYEQY
TRBJ1-1 | NA | TRBV4-1 | ASSPRYPQNTEAF
TRBJ2-7 | NA | TRBV18 | ASSPPDFSYEQY
TRBJ1-1 | NA | TRBV7-9 | ASSLTGHTEAF